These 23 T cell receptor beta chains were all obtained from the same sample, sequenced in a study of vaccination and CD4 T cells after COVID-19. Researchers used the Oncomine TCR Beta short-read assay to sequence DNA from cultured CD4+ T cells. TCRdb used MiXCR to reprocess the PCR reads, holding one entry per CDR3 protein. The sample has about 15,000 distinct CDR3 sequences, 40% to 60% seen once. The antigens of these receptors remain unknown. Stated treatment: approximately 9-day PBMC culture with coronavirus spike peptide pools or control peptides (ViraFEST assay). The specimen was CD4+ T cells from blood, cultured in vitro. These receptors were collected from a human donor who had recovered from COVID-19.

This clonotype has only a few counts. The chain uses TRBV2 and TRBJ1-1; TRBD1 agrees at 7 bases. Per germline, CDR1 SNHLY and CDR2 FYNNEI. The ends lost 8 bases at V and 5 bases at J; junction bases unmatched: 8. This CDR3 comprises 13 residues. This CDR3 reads CASGRQGWTEAFF. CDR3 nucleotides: TGTGCCAGCGGGAGACAGGGATGGACTGAAGCTTTCTTT.

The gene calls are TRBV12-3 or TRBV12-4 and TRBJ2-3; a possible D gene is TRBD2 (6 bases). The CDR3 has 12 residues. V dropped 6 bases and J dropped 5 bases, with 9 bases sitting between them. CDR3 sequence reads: CASRGLEDTQYF. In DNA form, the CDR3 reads TGTGCCAGCAGGGGACTGGAAGATACGCAGTATTTT.

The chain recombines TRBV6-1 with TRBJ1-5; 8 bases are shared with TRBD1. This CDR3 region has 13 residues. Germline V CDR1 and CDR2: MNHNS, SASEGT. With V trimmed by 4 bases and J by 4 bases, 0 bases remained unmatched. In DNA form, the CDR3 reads TGTGCCAGCAGTGGGACAGGGAATCAGCCCCAGCATTTT. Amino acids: CASSGTGNQPQHF.

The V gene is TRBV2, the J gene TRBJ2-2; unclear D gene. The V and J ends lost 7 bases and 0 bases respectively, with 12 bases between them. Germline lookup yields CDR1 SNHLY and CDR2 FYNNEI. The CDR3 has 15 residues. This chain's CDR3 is CASKAETSNTGELFF. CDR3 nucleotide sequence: TGTGCCAGCAAGGCGGAGACATCGAACACCGGGGAGCTGTTTTTT.

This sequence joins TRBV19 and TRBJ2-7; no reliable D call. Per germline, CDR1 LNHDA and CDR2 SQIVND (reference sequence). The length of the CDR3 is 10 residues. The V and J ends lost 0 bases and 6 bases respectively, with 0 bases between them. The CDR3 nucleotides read TGTGCCAGTAGTATAGACGAGCAGTACTTC. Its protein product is CASSIDEQYF.

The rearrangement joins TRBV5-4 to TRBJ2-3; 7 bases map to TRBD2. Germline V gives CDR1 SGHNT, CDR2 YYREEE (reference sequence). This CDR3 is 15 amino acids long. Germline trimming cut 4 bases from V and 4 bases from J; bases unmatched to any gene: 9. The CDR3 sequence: CASSLPSGSSDTQYF. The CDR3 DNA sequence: TGTGCCAGCAGCCTGCCTAGCGGCTCCTCAGATACGCAGTATTTT.

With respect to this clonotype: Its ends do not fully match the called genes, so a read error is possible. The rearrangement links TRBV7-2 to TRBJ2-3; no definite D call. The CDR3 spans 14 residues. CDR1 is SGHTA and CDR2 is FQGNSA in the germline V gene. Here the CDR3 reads CASSPRTGTDMQYF. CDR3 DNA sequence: TGTGCCAGCAGCCCACGGACGGGCACAGATATGCAGTATTTT.

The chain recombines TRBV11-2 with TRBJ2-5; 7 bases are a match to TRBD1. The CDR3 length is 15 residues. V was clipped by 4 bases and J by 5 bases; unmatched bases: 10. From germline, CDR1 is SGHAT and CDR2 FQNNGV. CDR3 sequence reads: CASSSLQGKGETQYF. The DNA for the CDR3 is TGTGCCAGCAGCTCATTACAGGGGAAGGGGGAGACCCAGTACTTC.

CDR3 region: CAWSRSNRGRELFF. In DNA, the CDR3 is TGTGCCTGGAGCCGATCGAACAGGGGCCGGGAGCTGTTTTTT. The chain joins TRBV30 to TRBJ2-2, with 7 nucleotides matching TRBD1. The CDR3 is 14 residues long. V lost 3 bases, J lost 9 bases, and 10 bases stayed unmatched. CDR1 is GTSNPN and CDR2 is SVGIG in the germline V gene (reference sequence).

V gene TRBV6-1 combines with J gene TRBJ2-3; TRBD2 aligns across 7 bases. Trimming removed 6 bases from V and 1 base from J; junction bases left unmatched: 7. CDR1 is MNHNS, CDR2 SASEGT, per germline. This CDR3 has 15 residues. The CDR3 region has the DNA TGTGCCAGCAGGAGAGAGCGGGGACGCACAGATACGCAGTATTTT. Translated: CASRRERGRTDTQYF.

Here the CDR3 reads CASNQGGPYEQYF. Written as DNA, the CDR3 is TGTGCCAGCAATCAAGGGGGCCCATACGAGCAGTACTTC. The chain combines TRBV28 with TRBJ2-7, with TRBD1 matching over 7 bases. The V and J ends lost 7 bases and 4 bases, in that order; junction bases with no gene match: 7. The length of the CDR3 is 13 residues. CDR1 and CDR2 from the germline V gene are MDHEN and SYDVKM.

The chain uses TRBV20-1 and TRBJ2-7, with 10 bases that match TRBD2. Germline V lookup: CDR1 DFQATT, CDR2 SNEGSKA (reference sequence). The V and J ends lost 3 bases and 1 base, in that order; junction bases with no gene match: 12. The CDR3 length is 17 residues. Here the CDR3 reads CSARGMYLLAGSYEQYF. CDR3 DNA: TGCAGTGCTAGGGGGATGTACTTACTAGCGGGATCCTACGAGCAGTACTTC.

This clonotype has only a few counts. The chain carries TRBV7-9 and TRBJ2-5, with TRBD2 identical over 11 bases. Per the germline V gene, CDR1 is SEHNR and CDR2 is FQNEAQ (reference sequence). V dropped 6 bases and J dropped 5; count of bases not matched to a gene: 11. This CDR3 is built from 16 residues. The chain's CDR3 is CASSVIAGGLRETQYF. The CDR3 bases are TGTGCCAGCAGTGTGATAGCGGGGGGGCTCCGGGAGACCCAGTACTTC. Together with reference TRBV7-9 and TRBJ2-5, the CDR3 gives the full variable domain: DTGVSQNPRHKITKRGQNVTFRCDPISEHNRLYWYRQTLGQGPEFLTYFQNEAQLEKSRLLSDRFSAERPKGSFSTLEIQRTEQGDSAMYLCASSVIAGGLRETQYFGPGTRLLVL.

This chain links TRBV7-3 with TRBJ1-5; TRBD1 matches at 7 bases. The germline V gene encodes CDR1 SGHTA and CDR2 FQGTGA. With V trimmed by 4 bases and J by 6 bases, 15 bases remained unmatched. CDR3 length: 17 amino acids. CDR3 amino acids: CASSSTRGPGRTQPQHF. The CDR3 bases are TGTGCCAGCAGCTCAACTAGGGGGCCCGGGCGGACTCAGCCCCAGCATTTT.

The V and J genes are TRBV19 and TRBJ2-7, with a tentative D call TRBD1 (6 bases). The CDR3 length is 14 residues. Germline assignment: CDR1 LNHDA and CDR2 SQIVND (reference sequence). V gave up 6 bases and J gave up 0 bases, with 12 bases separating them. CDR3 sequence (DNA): TGTGCCAGTAGCAAACAGGGAGACTCCTACGAGCAGTACTTC. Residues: CASSKQGDSYEQYF.

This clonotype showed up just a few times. The CDR3 DNA reads TGCAGTGCTAGAGATCGCACGGCCGGTGGCTACACCTTC. Amino acids: CSARDRTAGGYTF. This chain joins TRBV20-1 and TRBJ1-2; D remains unclear. CDR1 is DFQATT and CDR2 is SNEGSKA in the germline V gene (reference sequence). The CDR3 covers 13 residues. V was trimmed by 0 bases and J by 7 bases, leaving 12 bases between them.

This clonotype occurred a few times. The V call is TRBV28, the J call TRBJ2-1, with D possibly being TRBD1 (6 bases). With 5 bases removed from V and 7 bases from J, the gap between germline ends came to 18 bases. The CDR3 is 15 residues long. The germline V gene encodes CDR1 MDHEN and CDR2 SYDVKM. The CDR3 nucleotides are TGTGCCAGCAGTACCCCCATGGGGGCGCGGAATGAGCAGTTCTTC. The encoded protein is CASSTPMGARNEQFF.

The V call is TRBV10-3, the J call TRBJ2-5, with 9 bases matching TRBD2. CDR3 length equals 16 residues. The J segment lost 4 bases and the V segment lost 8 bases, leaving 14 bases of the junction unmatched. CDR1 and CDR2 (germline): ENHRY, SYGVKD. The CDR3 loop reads CAISEGSGGSGETQYF. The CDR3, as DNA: TGTGCCATCTCCGAGGGTAGCGGGGGTTCGGGAGAGACCCAGTACTTC.

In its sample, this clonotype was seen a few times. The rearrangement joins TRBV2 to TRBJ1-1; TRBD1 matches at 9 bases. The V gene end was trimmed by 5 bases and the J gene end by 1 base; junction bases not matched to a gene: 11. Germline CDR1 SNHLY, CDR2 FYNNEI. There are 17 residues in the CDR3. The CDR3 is CASSSGQGITGNTEAFF. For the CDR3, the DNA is TGTGCCAGCAGTTCGGGACAGGGTATTACAGGGAACACTGAAGCTTTCTTT.

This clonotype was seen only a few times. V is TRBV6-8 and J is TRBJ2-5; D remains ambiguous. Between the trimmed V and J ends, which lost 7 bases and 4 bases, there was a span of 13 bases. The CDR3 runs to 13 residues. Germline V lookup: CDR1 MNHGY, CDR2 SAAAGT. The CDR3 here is CASNPESTETQYF. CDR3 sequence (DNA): TGTGCCAGCAACCCAGAAAGCACAGAGACCCAGTACTTC.

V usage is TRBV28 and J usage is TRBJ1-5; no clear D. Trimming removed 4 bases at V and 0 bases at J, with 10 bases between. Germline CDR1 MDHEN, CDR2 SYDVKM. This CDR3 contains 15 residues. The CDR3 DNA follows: TGTGCCAGCAGTTCGAACGGGATTAGCAATCAGCCCCAGCATTTT. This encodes CASSSNGISNQPQHF.

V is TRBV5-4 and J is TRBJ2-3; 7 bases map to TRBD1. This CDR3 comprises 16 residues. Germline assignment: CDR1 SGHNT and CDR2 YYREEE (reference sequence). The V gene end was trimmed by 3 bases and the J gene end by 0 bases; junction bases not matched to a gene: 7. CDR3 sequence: CASSSGQKASTDTQYF. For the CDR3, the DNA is TGTGCCAGCAGCTCGGGACAGAAGGCTAGCACAGATACGCAGTATTTT.

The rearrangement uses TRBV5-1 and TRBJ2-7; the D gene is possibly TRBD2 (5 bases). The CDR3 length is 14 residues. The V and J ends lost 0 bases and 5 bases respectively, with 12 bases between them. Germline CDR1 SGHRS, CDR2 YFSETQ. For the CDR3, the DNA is TGCGCCAGCAGCTTGGCTCTAGCTAGCCACGAGCAGTACTTC. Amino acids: CASSLALASHEQYF.